This is a list of T cell receptor beta chains from one sample in a study of cytomegalovirus exposure and HLA in healthy donors. Data came from immunoSEQ multiplex PCR; TCRdb stores just in-frame clones and leaves some out. The sample has approximately 130,000 clones, 70% to 80% seen once. The sequencing input was PBMCs. The source is a young man in good health and CMV-seronegative. The CDR3 runs from the conserved cysteine through the conserved F or W. A D gene is named only where the DNA matches it firmly. A row's size may be missing; if present it is once, few, many or a size class.

>NA|TRBJ2-7|NA|TRBV28|14
CASGLGRGPGEQYF
TGTGCCAGCGGCTTGGGGCGGGGCCCGGGGGAGCAGTACTTC
>NA|TRBJ2-1|NA|TRBV2|11
CASSRTWEQFF
TGTGCCAGCAGTCGCACATGGGAGCAGTTCTTC
>NA|TRBJ2-7|NA|TRBV5-1|14
CASSLGADRYEQYF
TGCGCCAGCAGCTTGGGGGCCGACAGATACGAGCAGTACTTC
>NA|TRBJ1-3|NA|TRBV4-2|15
CASRTGVFSGNTIYF
TGTGCCAGCAGGACGGGAGTATTCTCTGGAAACACCATATATTTT
>few|TRBJ1-2|NA|TRBV30|13
CAWSDRNNYGYTF
TGTGCCTGGAGTGACAGAAATAACTATGGCTACACCTTC
>once|TRBJ1-2|TRBD1|TRBV27|14
CASSLSIGGGGYTF
TGTGCCAGCAGTTTATCGATAGGGGGCGGTGGCTACACCTTC
>NA|TRBJ1-6|NA|TRBV5-1|18
CASSLEGRGLSYNSPLHF
TGCGCCAGCAGCTTGGAGGGCAGGGGCCTATCCTATAATTCACCCCTCCACTTT
>NA|TRBJ2-1|TRBD1|TRBV6-4|13
CASSTTGDNEQFF
TGTGCCAGCAGTACGACAGGGGACAATGAGCAGTTCTTC
>NA|TRBJ1-1|NA|TRBV7-3|13
CASSRGQNTEAFF
TGTGCCAGCAGCCGGGGACAGAACACTGAAGCTTTCTTT
>NA|TRBJ1-1|TRBD1|TRBV10-3|14
CAITKGQGAPEAFF
TGTGCCATCACTAAGGGACAGGGGGCCCCTGAAGCTTTCTTT
>NA|TRBJ2-7|TRBD2|TRBV5-1|12
CASSLGGVEQYF
TGCGCCAGCAGCCTGGGGGGGGTCGAGCAGTACTTC
>NA|TRBJ2-7|NA|TRBV11-2|10
CASSLSEQYF
TGTGCCAGCAGCTTAAGCGAGCAGTACTTC
>NA|TRBJ1-2|NA|TRBV28|16
CASSLGGVDRNYGYTF
TGTGCCAGCAGTTTGGGGGGGGTGGACAGAAACTATGGCTACACCTTC
>few|TRBJ1-2|NA|TRBV6-6|13
CASMPTRAVSYTF
TGTGCCAGCATGCCGACGAGGGCCGTCAGCTACACCTTC
>few|TRBJ1-2|NA|TRBV5-1|14
CASSLTGPIYGYTF
TGCGCCAGCAGCTTGACAGGGCCTATCTATGGCTACACCTTC
>once|TRBJ2-2|NA|TRBV30|14
CAWNSQGGTGELFF
TGTGCCTGGAATTCGCAGGGAGGCACCGGGGAGCTGTTTTTT
>NA|TRBJ2-3|TRBD2|TRBV6-6|16
CASSFGGRVGTDTQYF
TGTGCCAGCAGTTTCGGCGGGAGGGTGGGCACAGATACGCAGTATTTT
>NA|TRBJ1-1|NA|TRBV16|13
CASSQLERAEAFF
TGTGCCAGCAGCCAATTAGAGAGGGCTGAAGCTTTCTTT